The rows below give T cell receptor beta chains drawn from one sample of a study of OX40 agonist ivuxolimab in advanced cancers. Assay used: immunoSEQ multiplex PCR; TCRdb lists only in-frame clones, some missing. The sample lists more than 9,500 clones, 80% seen once, with over 25% in the top ten. This specimen consisted of CD4+ or CD8+ T cells sorted from blood, obtained in a trial of the OX40 agonist ivuxolimab. The receptor set was obtained from an adult with an advanced solid tumor such as melanoma, head and neck, liver or kidney cancer. CDR3s include the opening cysteine and the closing phenylalanine or tryptophan. The D gene is left open where the match is weak. Expanded clones are given a class, and other clones once, few, many or no size at all.

D | J | size | V | DNA | CDR3
NA | TRBJ2-4 | NA | TRBV10-3 | TGTGCCATCAGTGAGACAGGGGAGGGCAAAAACATTCAGTACTTC | CAISETGEGKNIQYF
NA | TRBJ1-2 | NA | TRBV28 | TGTGCCAGCAGTTTGGCCGACACTTACGAACCCTATGGCTACACCTTC | CASSLADTYEPYGYTF
NA | TRBJ1-1 | NA | TRBV6-6 | TGTGCCAGCAGTACCCAGGAGAACACTGAAGCTTTCTTT | CASSTQENTEAFF
NA | TRBJ2-7 | NA | TRBV7-9 | TGTGCCAGCAGCTTAGCGGAAAGCAGGGCGTACGAGCAGTACTTC | CASSLAESRAYEQYF
TRBD1 | TRBJ2-2 | few | TRBV9 | TGTGCCAGCAGCCCCGGGACAGCGAACACCGGGGAGCTGTTTTTT | CASSPGTANTGELFF
TRBD2 | TRBJ2-1 | few | TRBV6-1 | TGTGCCAGCAGTGAAGCGGCGGGGGGCCTAGATGAGCAGTTCTTC | CASSEAAGGLDEQFF
NA | TRBJ1-1 | NA | TRBV5-4 | TGTGCCAGCAGCTTAGGAACAGGTCACACTGAAGCTTTCTTT | CASSLGTGHTEAFF
TRBD1 | TRBJ1-1 | NA | TRBV10-2 | TGCGCCAGCAGTGGCTCGACAGGGGGCAAGGACACTGAAGCTTTCTTT | CASSGSTGGKDTEAFF
NA | TRBJ2-1 | medium-sized | TRBV9 | TGTGCCAGCAGCGAATTACAGGGCTTGGGAAATGAGCAGTTCTTC | CASSELQGLGNEQFF
TRBD1 | TRBJ2-6 | NA | TRBV28 | TGTGCCAGCAGTTTTGAGGGACAGGGGGTGGCTGGGGCCAACGTCCTGACTTTC | CASSFEGQGVAGANVLTF
NA | TRBJ1-4 | NA | TRBV7-9 | TGTGCCAGCACCGTACAGGGTTTCGCTAATGAAAAACTGTTTTTT | CASTVQGFANEKLFF
NA | TRBJ2-7 | large | TRBV6-5 | TGTGCCAGCAGTTACTCCGCGGCGCCCTACGAGCAGTACTTC | CASSYSAAPYEQYF
NA | TRBJ2-7 | NA | TRBV27 | TGTGCCAGCAGTCCCTCCGGGACCGAGCAGTACTTC | CASSPSGTEQYF
TRBD2 | TRBJ2-2 | NA | TRBV29-1 | TGCAGCGTTGTAGGACTAGCGGAAGTTGGGACCGGGGAGCTGTTTTTT | CSVVGLAEVGTGELFF
NA | TRBJ1-2 | NA | TRBV7-9 | TGTGCCAGCAACAGTCAGGACTATCATGGCTACACCTTC | CASNSQDYHGYTF
NA | TRBJ1-1 | medium-sized | TRBV6-5 | TGTGCCAGCAGTGTAGCGTTGAACACTGAAGCTTTCTTT | CASSVALNTEAFF
TRBD1 | TRBJ1-1 | NA | TRBV29-1 | TGCAGCGCTCTGGACAGGAGGATCATGAACACTGAAGCTTTCTTT | CSALDRRIMNTEAFF
TRBD2 | TRBJ2-1 | NA | TRBV30 | TGTGCCTGGAGTGTACTACCTAGCGGGAGAGTAGATGAGCAGTTCTTC | CAWSVLPSGRVDEQFF
NA | TRBJ1-5 | medium-sized | TRBV4-3 | TGCGCCAGCAGCCAAGAACGGGGCAGGGGTGTTATTCAGCCCCAGCATTTT | CASSQERGRGVIQPQHF
TRBD1 | TRBJ2-2 | NA | TRBV6-1 | TGTGCCACCTCTGACAGGGTTTTGAGCGGGGAGCTGTTTTTT | CATSDRVLSGELFF
NA | TRBJ1-4 | NA | TRBV9 | TGTGCCAGCAGCTTGGGAACACTGGATAATGAAAAACTGTTTTTT | CASSLGTLDNEKLFF
NA | TRBJ2-2 | once | TRBV18 | TGTGCCAGCTCACCAGGTACAGGGATTGCCGGGGAGCTGTTTTTT | CASSPGTGIAGELFF
NA | TRBJ2-3 | once | TRBV5-1 | TGCGCCAGCAGCTTGGGGGCGATGGGCAGGGCGCTTTCGGATACGCAGTATTTT | CASSLGAMGRALSDTQYF
TRBD2 | TRBJ2-5 | NA | TRBV11-2 | TGTGCCAGCAGCCTGATCCCTAGCGGGCAAGAGACCCAGTACTTC | CASSLIPSGQETQYF
TRBD2 | TRBJ2-1 | few | TRBV9 | TGTGCCAGCACCAGAGCGGGAGGGGACTACAATGAGCAGTTCTTC | CASTRAGGDYNEQFF
NA | TRBJ1-1 | NA | TRBV19 | TGTGCCAGTAGTATAGGGAACTCCCGGAACACTGAAGCTTTCTTT | CASSIGNSRNTEAFF
NA | TRBJ1-6 | NA | TRBV15 | TGTGCCACCAGCAGAGTCCCCTTCAATTCACCCCTCCACTTT | CATSRVPFNSPLHF
TRBD2 | TRBJ2-5 | NA | TRBV28 | TGTGCCGTCGAGCCCGGAAGCTTAGCGGGGAGTTCTGGGACCCAGTACTTC | CAVEPGSLAGSSGTQYF
NA | TRBJ1-2 | NA | TRBV27 | TGTGCCAGCAGTTTTAATGGCGGCCAGTTCTACACCTTC | CASSFNGGQFYTF
TRBD2 | TRBJ2-7 | NA | TRBV25-1 | TGTGCCAGCAGTGAATATTCGGAAGCGGGAGGGCCCAATCAGAAGCAGTACTTC | CASSEYSEAGGPNQKQYF
NA | TRBJ1-1 | NA | TRBV7-9 | TGTGCCAGCAGCTTAGGCGAGGTATTTATGAACACTGAAGCTTTCTTT | CASSLGEVFMNTEAFF
TRBD1 | TRBJ2-7 | once | TRBV19 | TGTGCCAGTAGTATCCCGGGACAGGGTCCCTACGAGCAGTACTTC | CASSIPGQGPYEQYF
NA | TRBJ1-1 | NA | TRBV7-8 | TGTGCCAGCAGCGCGGGGGGTGTGAACACTGAAGCTTTCTTT | CASSAGGVNTEAFF
NA | TRBJ2-7 | NA | TRBV5-1 | TGCGCCAGCAGCTTGGTAGCCGGTGTAGAGCAGTACTTC | CASSLVAGVEQYF
NA | TRBJ2-7 | NA | TRBV27 | TGTGCCAGCAGTTTACTTACGGGAGTGGGATACGAGCAGTACTTC | CASSLLTGVGYEQYF
NA | TRBJ2-7 | NA | TRBV28 | TGTGCCAGCAGCCTTGCGTCCGAATACAACGAGCAGTACTTC | CASSLASEYNEQYF
NA | TRBJ2-3 | once | TRBV7-9 | TGTGCCAGCAGCTTACTAAGGGATTCAGGGGGCACAGATACGCAGTATTTT | CASSLLRDSGGTDTQYF
NA | TRBJ2-5 | NA | TRBV11-2 | TGTGCCAGCAGCTCCACTAGGGCTCAAGAGACCCAGTACTTC | CASSSTRAQETQYF
NA | TRBJ2-7 | NA | TRBV6-1 | TGTGCCAGCAGTGAAAGACTCTCCTACGAGCAGTACTTC | CASSERLSYEQYF
NA | TRBJ1-4 | NA | TRBV28 | TGTGCCAGCCGAGATCCCGGGACCAGTGCGGAAAAACTGTTTTTT | CASRDPGTSAEKLFF
NA | TRBJ2-7 | NA | TRBV5-1 | TGCGCCAGCAGCCTGCGGACGGACGGCTACGAGCAGTACTTC | CASSLRTDGYEQYF
TRBD1 | TRBJ1-3 | NA | TRBV7-2 | TGTGCCAGCAGCACATCCGGGACAGGGGCGTCTGGAAACACCATATATTTT | CASSTSGTGASGNTIYF